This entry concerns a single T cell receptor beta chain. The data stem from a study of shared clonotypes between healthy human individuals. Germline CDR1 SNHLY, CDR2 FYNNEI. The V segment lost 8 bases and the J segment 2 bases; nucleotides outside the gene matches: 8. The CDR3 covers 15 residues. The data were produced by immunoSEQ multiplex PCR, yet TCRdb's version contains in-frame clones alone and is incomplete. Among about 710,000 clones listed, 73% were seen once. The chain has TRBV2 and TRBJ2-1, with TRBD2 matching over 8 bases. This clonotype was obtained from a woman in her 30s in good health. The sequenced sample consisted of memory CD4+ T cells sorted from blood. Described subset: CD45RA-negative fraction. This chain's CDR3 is CASRLSGNPYNEQFF. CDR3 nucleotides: TGTGCCAGCCGACTTAGCGGGAACCCCTACAATGAGCAGTTCTTC.